Below, one TCR beta chain is given with its context. J gave up 4 bases and V 5 bases, and 8 bases lay outside the gene matches. The CDR3 extends over 15 amino acids. CDR1 MRHNA and CDR2 SNTAGT come from the germline V gene. TCRdb recomputed calls from the 5' RACE reads with MiXCR, one row per CDR3 protein. The sample has some 68,000 distinct CDR3 sequences, about a sixth seen once. The data originate from a study of T-cell memory formation after mild COVID-19. The receptor was isolated from an adult woman who had mild COVID-19 (a few samples of this study predate the infection). Cell type and time point are not known. Sample: PBMCs or a T cell subset sorted from them (not recorded which). The genes are TRBV6-4 and TRBJ2-1; 7 bases are shared with TRBD1. The CDR3 protein is CASSTEGAGYNEQFF. In DNA, the CDR3 is TGTGCCAGCAGTACCGAGGGGGCAGGGTACAATGAGCAGTTCTTC.